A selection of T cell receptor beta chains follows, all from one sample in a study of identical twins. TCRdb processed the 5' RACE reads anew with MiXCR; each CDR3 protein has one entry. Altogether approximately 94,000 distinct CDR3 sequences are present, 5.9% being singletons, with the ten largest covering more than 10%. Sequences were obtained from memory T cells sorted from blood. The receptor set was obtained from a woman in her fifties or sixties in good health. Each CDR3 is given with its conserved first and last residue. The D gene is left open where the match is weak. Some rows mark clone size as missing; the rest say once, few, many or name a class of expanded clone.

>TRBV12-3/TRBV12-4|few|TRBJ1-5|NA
CASKGGSFYSNQPQHF
TGTGCCAGCAAAGGGGGTTCCTTTTATAGCAATCAGCCCCAGCATTTT
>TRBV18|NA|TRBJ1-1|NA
CASSTRQGKGHTEAFF
TGTGCCAGCTCAACACGTCAAGGAAAAGGGCACACTGAAGCTTTCTTT
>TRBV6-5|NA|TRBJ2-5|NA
CASSGGGGQETQYF
TGTGCCAGCAGTGGAGGGGGAGGCCAAGAGACCCAGTACTTC
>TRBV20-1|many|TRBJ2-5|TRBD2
CSAPGLAEGTQYF
TGCAGTGCCCCGGGACTAGCGGAGGGGACCCAGTACTTC
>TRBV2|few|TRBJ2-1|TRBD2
CASGGSPSYNEQFF
TGTGCCAGCGGCGGGAGTCCCTCTTACAATGAGCAGTTCTTC
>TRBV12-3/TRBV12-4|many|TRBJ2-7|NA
CASSFGGSTYEQYF
TGTGCCAGCAGTTTTGGGGGGTCCACCTACGAGCAGTACTTC
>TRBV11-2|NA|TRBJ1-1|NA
CASSLDRVNTEAFF
TGTGCCAGCAGCTTAGATAGAGTGAACACTGAAGCTTTCTTT
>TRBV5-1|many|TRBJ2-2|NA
CASKRDSNTGELFF
TGCGCCAGCAAGCGGGACAGCAACACCGGGGAGCTGTTTTTT
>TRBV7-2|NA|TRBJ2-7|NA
CASSLALLSGEQYF
TGTGCCAGCAGCTTAGCGCTTCTCTCGGGAGAGCAGTACTTC
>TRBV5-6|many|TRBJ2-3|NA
CASSPRSGSDTQYF
TGTGCCAGCAGCCCCAGGAGTGGGTCAGATACGCAGTATTTT
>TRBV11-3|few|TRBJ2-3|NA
CASSLNPAADTQYF
TGTGCCAGCAGCTTGAACCCCGCGGCAGATACGCAGTATTTT
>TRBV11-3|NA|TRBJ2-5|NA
CASSLEVGETQYF
TGTGCCAGCAGCTTAGAAGTGGGAGAGACCCAGTACTTC
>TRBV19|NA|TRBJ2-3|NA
CASSADSSTDTQYF
TGTGCCAGTAGTGCGGATTCTAGCACAGATACGCAGTATTTT
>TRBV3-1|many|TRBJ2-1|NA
CASSQDLGSYNEQFF
TGTGCCAGCAGCCAAGATTTAGGATCCTACAATGAGCAGTTCTTC
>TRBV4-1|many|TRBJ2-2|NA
CASSYSGFESNTGELFF
TGCGCCAGCAGCTACAGCGGATTTGAGTCGAACACCGGGGAGCTGTTTTTT
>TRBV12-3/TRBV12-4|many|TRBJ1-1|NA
CASSLGVWNTEAFF
TGTGCCAGCAGTCTCGGGGTTTGGAACACTGAAGCTTTCTTT
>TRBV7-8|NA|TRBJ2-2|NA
CASSPLANTGELFF
TGTGCCAGCAGCCCCTTAGCGAATACCGGGGAGCTGTTTTTT